Listed below are T cell receptor beta chains from one sample, sequenced in a study of early T cells in non-severe SARS-CoV-2 infection. In TCRdb, the 5' RACE reads were re-called with MiXCR into one record per CDR3 protein. The sample comprises approximately 39,000 distinct CDR3 sequences, roughly 6.8% of which are singletons, and approximately 26% rests with the top ten. The starting material was whole blood, obtained at baseline. The receptors derive from an adult who was a healthcare worker with PCR-confirmed SARS-CoV-2 infection or an uninfected control (not recorded which). CDR3s include the opening cysteine and the closing phenylalanine or tryptophan. D genes are given only for firm matches. Clone size, where shown, is once, few, many, or a class for clones that have expanded.

>TRBJ1-1|TRBV6-6|.|many|12
TGTGCCAGCAGCGAACAGAACACTGAAGCTTTCTTT
CASSEQNTEAFF
>TRBJ1-2|TRBV7-9|TRBD1|.|13
TGTGCCAGCAGCGCCGACAGGGCGCTTGGCTACACCTTC
CASSADRALGYTF
>TRBJ2-2|TRBV20-1|.|.|15
TGCAGTGCTATTTGGGACCGACCGAACACCGGGGAGCTGTTTTTT
CSAIWDRPNTGELFF
>TRBJ2-1|TRBV2|.|few|17
TGTGCCAGCAGTAGACGCGGGCCCGGGCGGGTAGAAAATGAGCAGTTCTTC
CASSRRGPGRVENEQFF
>TRBJ1-5|TRBV10-3|.|.|14
TGTGCCATCCTCGGGGTACTTAGCAATCAGCCCCAGCATTTT
CAILGVLSNQPQHF
>TRBJ2-7|TRBV29-1|TRBD2|medium-sized|12
TGCAGCGTGCGGGAGAAGGAATACGAGCAGTACTTC
CSVREKEYEQYF
>TRBJ2-7|TRBV25-1|.|.|14
TGTGCCAGCAGTGATTCGATTAGTGGTAGCGACTACCTCTTC
CASSDSISGSDYLF
>TRBJ2-4|TRBV20-1|TRBD2|.|19
TGCAGTGCTACGCCCGGGACTAGCGGGAGGAGGGGGGCCAAAAACATTCAGTACTTC
CSATPGTSGRRGAKNIQYF
>TRBJ1-6|TRBV3-1|.|.|16
TGTGCCAGCAGCCAAGACGTAACCGGGATCGGTTCACCCCTCCACTTT
CASSQDVTGIGSPLHF
>TRBJ1-2|TRBV28|.|few|12
TGTGCCAGCAGTGGGAATTTCTATGGCTACACCTTC
CASSGNFYGYTF
>TRBJ2-7|TRBV20-1|.|few|15
TGCAGTGCTAGAACGAGGACAGGGACTACTTGGGAGCAGTACTTC
CSARTRTGTTWEQYF
>TRBJ1-6|TRBV27|.|many|17
TGTGCCAGCAGTCCAAGGCTCCCCGGGTCCTATAATTCACCCCTCCACTTT
CASSPRLPGSYNSPLHF
>TRBJ1-2|TRBV12-3/TRBV12-4|.|few|15
TGTGCCAGCAACCTTATGGGGGATTGGAGGGATGGCTACACCTTC
CASNLMGDWRDGYTF
>TRBJ2-3|TRBV9|TRBD2|.|17
TGTGCCAGCAGCGAGGGGGGAGTGGCGGGAGGTCGAGATACGCAGTATTTT
CASSEGGVAGGRDTQYF
>TRBJ1-5|TRBV19|TRBD1|many|15
TGTGCCAGTACCCTGACAGGGGGCGTCAATCAGCCCCAGCATTTT
CASTLTGGVNQPQHF
>TRBJ2-7|TRBV5-4|TRBD2|many|15
TGTGCCAGCAGCACCTGGGGGGGTACGTCCTACGAGCAGTACTTC
CASSTWGGTSYEQYF
>TRBJ2-1|TRBV6-2/TRBV6-3|.|many|14
TGTGCCAGCAGTTACCAGGGTCGTGGCGATGAGCAGTTCTTC
CASSYQGRGDEQFF
>TRBJ1-5|TRBV2|.|many|13
TGTGCCAGCAGCTGGACCTCCAATCAGCCCCAGCATTTT
CASSWTSNQPQHF
>TRBJ2-3|TRBV3-1|.|.|15
TGTGCCAGCAGCCAGGGTCTCGAGAACACAGATACGCAGTATTTT
CASSQGLENTDTQYF
>TRBJ2-2|TRBV9|.|.|12
TGTGCCAGCAGCCAAGTAACCGGGGAGCTGTTTTTT
CASSQVTGELFF
>TRBJ2-1|TRBV12-3/TRBV12-4|.|.|14
TGTGCCAGCAGTTTACCCCTGGCCGTCATTGAGCAGTTCTTC
CASSLPLAVIEQFF